The T cell receptor (beta chain) described here comes from a study of early T cells in non-severe SARS-CoV-2 infection. Study in general: Investigators sequenced bulk RNA drawn from unsorted whole blood, and chains remained unpaired.

Unique molecular identifiers were attached to individual cDNA molecules. TCRdb itself ran the 5' RACE reads through MiXCR, one entry per CDR3 protein. The profile shows roughly 100,000 distinct CDR3 sequences, around 14% of them singletons. Sequenced sample: whole blood. The TCR comes from an adult who was a healthcare worker with PCR-confirmed SARS-CoV-2 infection or an uninfected control (not recorded which).

As DNA, the CDR3 is TGTGCCAGCAGTCATGACAGGGCCCGCGAAGCTTTCTTT. Protein: CASSHDRAREAFF. This chain uses TRBV7-2 with TRBJ1-1; 7 bases line up with TRBD1. The CDR3 totals 13 residues. Germline V gives CDR1 SGHTA, CDR2 FQGNSA. V trimming: 6 bases; J trimming: 8 bases; junction bases outside the gene matches: 9.